A selection of T cell receptor beta chains follows, all from one sample in a study of cytomegalovirus exposure and HLA in healthy donors. The table came from immunoSEQ multiplex PCR; TCRdb's copy has only in-frame clones and leaves some out. The sample has approximately 160,000 clones, over 60% seen once. The sample taken for sequencing was PBMCs. Receptors originate from a female donor in good health and CMV-seronegative. Both conserved end residues are part of each CDR3. D genes are given only for firm matches. Some rows have no size entry. The others give once, few or many, or a class for an expanded clone.

TRBD2	-	TRBV15	TRBJ2-1	CATSRDRGPGLAGGQQFF	TGTGCCACCAGCAGAGATCGGGGCCCGGGACTAGCGGGAGGGCAGCAGTTCTTC
TRBD1	once	TRBV15	TRBJ1-2	CATSRDRGPRDGYTF	TGTGCCACCAGCAGAGACAGGGGGCCCAGGGATGGCTACACCTTC
TRBD1	-	TRBV30	TRBJ2-7	CAWSRDSPYEQYF	TGTGCCTGGAGTCGGGACAGCCCCTACGAGCAGTACTTC
TRBD1	-	TRBV28	TRBJ1-2	CASSPRDRVGYTF	TGTGCCAGCAGCCCCCGGGACAGGGTTGGCTACACCTTC
-	-	TRBV30	TRBJ1-5	CAASIGGYQPQHF	TGTGCCGCGAGTATTGGAGGGTATCAGCCCCAGCATTTT
-	few	TRBV5-1	TRBJ2-3	CASSLGTSGTQYF	TGCGCCAGCAGCTTGGGGACCAGCGGTACGCAGTATTTT
TRBD1	-	TRBV2	TRBJ1-6	CASSGQGHNSPLHF	TGTGCCAGCAGTGGACAGGGGCATAATTCACCCCTCCACTTT
-	-	TRBV11-2	TRBJ2-1	CASGAGVEQFF	TGTGCCAGCGGGGCAGGGGTTGAGCAGTTCTTC
-	-	TRBV28	TRBJ2-7	CASTQTGRHEQYF	TGTGCCAGCACCCAGACAGGGAGGCACGAGCAGTACTTC
-	few	TRBV19	TRBJ1-4	CASSPTPAVNEKLFF	TGTGCCAGTAGTCCAACCCCGGCGGTTAATGAAAAACTGTTTTTT
TRBD2	-	TRBV4-2	TRBJ2-5	CASSQDFLIGLAGGGRETQYF	TGTGCCAGCAGCCAAGACTTCCTCATAGGACTAGCGGGAGGGGGTCGAGAGACCCAGTACTTC
TRBD2	few	TRBV7-3	TRBJ2-3	CASSLTGLAGIQDTQYF	TGTGCCAGCAGCTTAACGGGACTAGCGGGAATTCAAGATACGCAGTATTTT
TRBD1	-	TRBV28	TRBJ2-5	CAAGGEIQVTQYF	TGTGCAGCAGGGGGCGAGATTCAGGTGACCCAGTACTTC
TRBD2	-	TRBV6-5	TRBJ2-7	CASSSQAGLAQEQYF	TGTGCCAGCAGTTCACAAGCGGGACTAGCGCAAGAGCAGTACTTC
TRBD2	-	TRBV14	TRBJ2-1	CASSHRGSGLAYNEQFF	TGTGCCAGCAGCCACCGGGGTTCGGGACTAGCCTACAATGAGCAGTTCTTC
TRBD2	-	TRBV30	TRBJ2-7	CAWSVGGSAHEQYF	TGTGCCTGGAGTGTCGGCGGGAGCGCCCACGAGCAGTACTTC
-	-	TRBV11-2	TRBJ2-7	CASSLQGVSYEQYF	TGTGCCAGCAGCTTACAGGGCGTATCCTACGAGCAGTACTTC
TRBD2	-	TRBV7-2	TRBJ2-7	CASSRLAGLSYEQYF	TGTGCCAGCAGCCGACTAGCGGGCCTCTCCTACGAGCAGTACTTC
TRBD2	-	TRBV6-6	TRBJ2-7	CASRGLALAYEQYF	TGTGCCAGCAGGGGACTAGCGTTAGCCTACGAGCAGTACTTC
TRBD1	-	TRBV19	TRBJ1-5	CASNIPGTVYVPQHF	TGTGCCAGTAATATCCCCGGGACAGTTTATGTCCCCCAGCATTTT
TRBD2	-	TRBV18	TRBJ2-3	CASSPTSGGARGTDTQYF	TGTGCCAGCTCACCGACTAGCGGGGGGGCCCGGGGCACAGATACGCAGTATTTT
TRBD2	-	TRBV6-1	TRBJ2-7	CASSEHLGGSRLRAQYF	TGTGCCAGCAGTGAGCACCTGGGGGGGAGTCGCCTGAGGGCGCAGTACTTC
-	-	TRBV5-1	TRBJ2-7	CASSSPGVGEQYF	TGCGCCAGCTCCTCTCCAGGGGTAGGCGAGCAGTACTTC
-	once	TRBV7-8	TRBJ1-5	CASSPRSPDQPQHF	TGTGCCAGCAGCCCGCGGAGTCCTGATCAGCCCCAGCATTTT
-	-	TRBV4-1	TRBJ1-1	CASSQGPTGRTEAFF	TGCGCCAGCAGCCAAGGCCCAACAGGGCGTACTGAAGCTTTCTTT
-	-	TRBV10-3	TRBJ2-3	CAISGRSDHRGTDTQYF	TGTGCCATCAGTGGGAGATCAGACCACCGGGGCACAGATACGCAGTATTTT
TRBD1	-	TRBV12-5	TRBJ1-2	CASGFFPGGYGYTF	TGTGCTAGTGGTTTTTTCCCAGGGGGGTATGGCTACACCTTC
-	-	TRBV5-1	TRBJ1-3	CASSASGNRAGNTIYF	TGCGCCAGCAGCGCCTCCGGGAACCGCGCTGGAAACACCATATATTTT
TRBD1	once	TRBV19	TRBJ2-7	CASSIGTGSSYEQYF	TGTGCCAGTAGTATTGGGACAGGGAGCTCCTACGAGCAGTACTTC
TRBD1	few	TRBV29-1	TRBJ1-5	CSVGQGGHQPQHF	TGCAGCGTTGGACAGGGCGGGCATCAGCCCCAGCATTTT
-	-	TRBV4-3	TRBJ1-1	CASSQDLRRGEAFF	TGCGCCAGCAGCCAAGATCTGAGGAGAGGTGAAGCTTTCTTT
-	-	TRBV30	TRBJ2-7	CAWSWVGGEQYF	TGTGCCTGGAGCTGGGTTGGAGGGGAGCAGTACTTC